This T cell receptor (beta chain) was observed in a study of cytomegalovirus exposure and HLA in healthy donors. Study summary: A prior study identified 110 million or so unique TCR beta sequences from roughly 180 million T cells. Overall study results and limits: Within the data, a cluster of highly shared sequence variants was likely a sequencing artifact. Specificity for CMV antigens was confirmed in vitro for a few of the CMV-associated chains.

Trimming cost V 3 bases and J 4 bases; bases outside gene matches: 3. The CDR3 contains 13 residues. Germline assignment: CDR1 SGDLS and CDR2 YYNGEE. Healthy donors of bone marrow made up the group. In the PCR, 60 Vbeta and 13 Jbeta primers were used. Sequencing was performed with immunoSEQ multiplex PCR; in TCRdb, only in-frame clones are kept and a portion is missing. The sample includes under 150,000 clones, around 75% of them seen just once. To note about this clone: Its target is not known.

V usage is TRBV9 and J usage is TRBJ1-2; 7 nucleotides line up with TRBD1. The receptor comes from a female donor in good health and CMV-seronegative. Sequenced input: PBMCs. CDR3 DNA sequence: TGTGCCAGCAGCGGGGACAGTCTCTATGGCTACACCTTC. It is translated as CASSGDSLYGYTF. Based on the CDR3 plus reference TRBV9 and TRBJ1-2, the full variable domain is DSGVTQTPKHLITATGQRVTLRCSPRSGDLSVYWYQQSLDQGLQFLIQYYNGEERAKGNILERFSAQQFPDLHSELNLSSLELGDSALYFCASSGDSLYGYTFGSGTRLTVV.